The 7 T cell receptor beta chains in this list originate from one sample, sequenced in a study of blood T cell repertoires in COVID-19. The assay was immunoSEQ multiplex PCR, and TCRdb's table has in-frame clones only and misses some. The sample consists of around 18,000 clones, 77% of them appearing once. Specimen: peripheral blood. The receptors were gathered from a man aged 70-80 years with COVID-19, enrolled during active disease.

The V and J genes are TRBV25-1 and TRBJ1-1; D unclear. The CDR3 has 11 amino acids. CDR1 is MGHDK and CDR2 is SYGVNS in the germline V gene. The V end lost 1 base, the J end lost 6 bases, and 3 bases lay between the germline ends. This chain's CDR3 is CASSESAEAFF. The CDR3 DNA sequence: TGTGCCAGCAGTGAATCCGCTGAAGCTTTCTTT.

The CDR3 nucleotides are TGTGCCAGCTCGTCGGCCGGGGGGTCAGCCTACGAGCAGTACTTC. This encodes CASSSAGGSAYEQYF. V usage is TRBV18 and J usage is TRBJ2-7; TRBD2 agrees at 7 bases. CDR3 size: 15 residues. From germline, CDR1 is KGHSH and CDR2 LQKENI. V shed 6 bases and J 2 bases; nucleotides not matched to a gene: 10.

This clone turned up a few times. V is TRBV11-3 and J is TRBJ1-1; no firm D call. Germline CDR1 and CDR2: SGHNT and YENEEA. The CDR3 spans 13 residues. Trimming took 6 bases from V and 0 from J, leaving 8 bases between them. The CDR3 here is CASRGSMNTEAFF. As DNA, the CDR3 is TGTGCCAGCAGGGGCAGCATGAACACTGAAGCTTTCTTT.

The chain recombines TRBV28 with TRBJ1-6, with 10 bases that match TRBD1. Germline CDR1 and CDR2: MDHEN and SYDVKM. The CDR3 length is 15 residues. V gave up 2 bases and J gave up 10 bases; unmatched junction bases: 5. The CDR3 DNA sequence: TGTGCCAGCAGTTTAAGACAGGGGGCACCCTCACCCCTCCACTTT. Amino acid sequence: CASSLRQGAPSPLHF.

J is TRBJ2-7 and V is TRBV6-2 or TRBV6-3, with unresolved D. The V end lost 1 base, the J end lost 6 bases, and 4 bases lay between the germline ends. Germline CDR1 and CDR2: MNHEY and SVGEGT. The CDR3 is 11 amino acids. The CDR3 protein is CASSYYGEQYF. The CDR3 nucleotides read TGTGCCAGCAGTTACTACGGCGAGCAGTACTTC.

The chain employs TRBV5-1 and TRBJ2-2; TRBD1 is a possible D gene (7 bases). With 3 bases removed from V and 1 base from J, the gap between germline ends came to 10 bases. Germline CDR1 reads SGHRS; CDR2 reads YFSETQ. The length of the CDR3 is 15 residues. DNA for the CDR3: TGCGCCAGCAGCTGGAGGGACAGGAACACCGGGGAGCTGTTTTTT. As protein: CASSWRDRNTGELFF.

This clone appeared a single time. The chain is built from TRBV3-1 (or the pseudogene TRBV3-2) and TRBJ2-3; no definite D call. The CDR3 contains 12 residues. Germline CDR1 LGHDT, CDR2 YNNKEL (reference sequence). Trimming left V 1 base short and J 5 bases short, with 4 bases between. The DNA of the CDR3 is TGTGCCAGCAGCCAAGTAGAAGATACGCAGTATTTT. Translating it yields CASSQVEDTQYF.